The 29 T cell receptor beta chains below all came from one sample that was sequenced in a study of T cells expressing NK-cell markers. With the 5' RACE reads reprocessed, TCRdb shows one record per CDR3 protein and no DNA. The sample has roughly 390,000 distinct CDR3 sequences. The sample taken for sequencing was blood T cells: a sorted CD56 or NKG2C T cell subset, CD4+ or CD8+ T cells, or bulk PBMC T cells (not recorded which). The source of these receptors is a woman in her forties or fifties in good health.

V is TRBV7-6 and J is TRBJ2-5; lacking DNA, the TRBD1 call made by TCRdb goes unchecked. The CDR3 contains 16 residues. CDR1 SGHVS and CDR2 FNYEAQ come from the germline V gene. The CDR3 sequence: CASSRFTWTGLETQYF.

The CDR3 loop reads CASRSTGSPLETQYF. The rearrangement links TRBV3-1 to TRBJ2-5; TCRdb returns TRBD1, unconfirmable since there is no DNA. The germline CDR1 and CDR2 sequences are LGHDT and YNNKEL (reference sequence). The CDR3 has 15 residues.

The genes are TRBV5-6 and TRBJ2-1. Germline V gives CDR1 SGHDT, CDR2 YYEEEE. The CDR3 is made up of 13 amino acids. This CDR3 reads CASSLSPSGEQFF.

The chain couples TRBV28 to TRBJ2-3. Germline V gene lookup returns CDR1 MDHEN and CDR2 SYDVKM. CDR3 length: 14 residues. The CDR3 sequence is CASSLSRGTDTQYF.

The V and J genes are TRBV7-3 and TRBJ2-3. Germline lookup yields CDR1 SGHTA and CDR2 FQGTGA. This CDR3 has 12 residues. The CDR3 spells CASSLRGYTQYF.

The rearrangement uses TRBV6-1 and TRBJ2-7. Germline CDR1 is MNHNS and CDR2 is SASEGT. CDR3 size: 14 residues. CDR3 region: CASNPGRLYHEQYF.

CDR3 sequence: CASSLEPGQNEQFF. The rearrangement joins TRBV5-1 to TRBJ2-1; without DNA, the TCRdb call of TRBD1 cannot be checked. Germline V CDR1 and CDR2: SGHRS, YFSETQ. CDR3 length equals 14 residues.

The CDR3 protein is CASSLIQVYNEQFF. J is TRBJ2-1 and V is TRBV5-6. Per the germline V gene, CDR1 is SGHDT and CDR2 is YYEEEE. The length of the CDR3 is 14 residues.

This rearrangement joins TRBV6-5 to TRBJ2-1; TCRdb indicates TRBD2, and absent DNA this call remains unverified. The V gene's germline CDR1 is MNHEY and CDR2 SVGAGI. This CDR3 is built from 15 residues. Here the CDR3 reads CASNFLPGLYNEQFF.

The chain uses TRBV21-1 and TRBJ2-3; there is no DNA to check the TCRdb D call of TRBD1. TRBV21-1 is a pseudogene locus. The CDR3 loop spans 16 amino acids. CDR3 loop: CASRTDNLTSTDTQYF.

The chain links TRBV10-3 to TRBJ2-2; no DNA is available, so the TRBD1 call from TCRdb remains unchecked. Germline V gene sequence: CDR1 ENHRY, CDR2 SYGVKD. This CDR3 is built from 14 residues. The CDR3 spells CAIGGTGGDGELFF.

J is TRBJ2-7 and V is TRBV18. Germline loops: CDR1 KGHSH, CDR2 LQKENI. The CDR3 spans 14 residues. The CDR3 region is CASSPRREQYEQYF.

The V gene is TRBV7-8, the J gene TRBJ1-1. Germline lookup yields CDR1 SGHVS and CDR2 FQNEAQ. The CDR3 is 14 amino acids. The CDR3 reads CASSSGGFYTEAFF.

The rearrangement uses TRBV20-1 and TRBJ2-6; the TRBD2 assignment by TCRdb is unverifiable without DNA. This CDR3 region has 15 residues. Germline V gene data show CDR1 as DFQATT and CDR2 as SNEGSKA (reference sequence). Here the CDR3 reads CSATRTSSGANVLTF.

The CDR3 here is CASSPLGAEGTDTQYF. The chain employs TRBV6-6 and TRBJ2-3; as DNA is missing, the TRBD1 call by TCRdb cannot be tested. Germline V gives CDR1 MNHNY, CDR2 SVGAGI (reference sequence). The CDR3 sequence is 16 residues long.

The chain is built from TRBV15 and TRBJ2-1; TCRdb returns TRBD2, unconfirmable since there is no DNA. The CDR3 covers 17 residues. Germline V gene sequence: CDR1 LNHNV, CDR2 YYDKDF (reference sequence). The CDR3 is CATSSWASGSGGNEQFF.

The chain uses TRBV20-1 and TRBJ2-4; absent DNA, TCRdb's TRBD1 call cannot be checked. Germline CDR1 and CDR2: DFQATT and SNEGSKA (reference sequence). The CDR3 sequence is 16 residues long. CDR3 in amino acids: CSATPTGIIAKNIQYF.

V gene TRBV12-5 combines with J gene TRBJ2-2; TCRdb's D call of TRBD1 is untestable without DNA. Germline CDR1 and CDR2: LGHNT and FRNRAP. The CDR3 is 19 amino acids. The CDR3 sequence: CASGLIRTGVDRGTGELFF.

The chain couples TRBV7-9 to TRBJ2-3; TCRdb reports TRBD1, a call that lacks DNA to check it against. This CDR3 spans 16 amino acids. The germline V gene has CDR1 SEHNR and CDR2 FQNEAQ (reference sequence). Here the CDR3 reads CASSSSGSPSTDTQYF.

The chain uses TRBV5-1 and TRBJ2-3; TCRdb gives TRBD2 as the D gene, but with no DNA this cannot be confirmed. Germline lookup yields CDR1 SGHRS and CDR2 YFSETQ. This CDR3 has 16 residues. CDR3: CASSLELASGTDTQYF.

The chain links TRBV6-2 or TRBV6-3 to TRBJ2-5. Germline lookup yields CDR1 MNHEY and CDR2 SVGEGT. This CDR3 comprises 11 residues. The CDR3 loop is CASSNSETQYF.

The chain links TRBV12-3 or TRBV12-4 to TRBJ1-1. This CDR3 is built from 14 residues. CDR3 sequence reads: CASSLGSTGTEAFF.

The chain employs TRBV30 and TRBJ1-1; with no DNA, the TCRdb D assignment of TRBD1 cannot be verified. Germline-derived CDR1 and CDR2 are GTSNPN and SVGIG (reference sequence). The CDR3 is made up of 13 amino acids. This CDR3 reads CAWRRDRDTEAFF.

The V gene is TRBV29-1, the J gene TRBJ1-1. CDR1 and CDR2 from the germline V gene are SQVTM and ANQGSEA. The CDR3 has 13 amino acids. The CDR3 region is CSVDRLLNTEAFF.

This rearrangement joins TRBV20-1 to TRBJ2-7. The germline V gene encodes CDR1 DFQATT and CDR2 SNEGSKA (reference sequence). The CDR3 has 14 residues. The CDR3 protein is CSARRSGSPYEQYF.

The V and J genes are TRBV6-5 and TRBJ2-6. Germline loops: CDR1 MNHEY, CDR2 SVGAGI. The CDR3 spans 16 residues. CDR3 sequence: CASSFSTVFGANVLTF.

The chain combines TRBV7-8 with TRBJ1-1; no DNA is available, so the TRBD1 call from TCRdb remains unchecked. This CDR3 comprises 13 residues. Germline values: CDR1 SGHVS, CDR2 FQNEAQ. Here the CDR3 reads CASSFTGVAEAFF.

V gene TRBV10-3 combines with J gene TRBJ2-3; TCRdb outputs TRBD2, but without DNA this stays unchecked. Germline V CDR1 and CDR2: ENHRY, SYGVKD. The CDR3 is 15 amino acids. The CDR3 region is CAISDGLAGRNTQYF.

The rearrangement links TRBV6-1 to TRBJ1-2; TCRdb's D call of TRBD1 is untestable without DNA. The CDR3 is made up of 14 amino acids. The V gene's germline CDR1 is MNHNS and CDR2 SASEGT. CDR3 sequence reads: CASRQGAPNYGYTF.